This is a list of T cell receptor beta chains from one sample in a study of CD8 T cells in ankylosing spondylitis. Each CDR3 protein gets one entry after TCRdb re-called the 5' RACE reads with MiXCR. The table shows approximately 220,000 distinct CDR3 sequences, with roughly 24% occurring only once. Sequenced input: blood, either unsorted or a sorted T cell fraction (not recorded which). The receptors derive from a male donor with ankylosing spondylitis or in good health (not recorded which). The CDR3 runs from the conserved cysteine through the conserved F or W. A D gene is named only where the DNA matches it firmly. Clone size, where shown, is once, few, many, or a class for clones that have expanded.

size | J | V | D | DNA | CDR3
- | TRBJ1-4 | TRBV15 | - | TGTGCCACCAGCAGAGATCCTCGGGGGTACGCAACTAATGAAAAACTGTTTTTT | CATSRDPRGYATNEKLFF
many | TRBJ1-1 | TRBV12-3/TRBV12-4 | - | TGTGCCAGCAGTGCCGGGACGCCCGAAGCTTTCTTT | CASSAGTPEAFF
- | TRBJ2-7 | TRBV12-3/TRBV12-4 | - | TGTGCCAGCAGGCCCGGAGGGGACGGACCCTACGAGCAGTACTTC | CASRPGGDGPYEQYF
many | TRBJ1-4 | TRBV10-3 | - | TGTGCCATCAGCATGGACAGAAGTGCAACTAATGAAAAACTGTTTTTT | CAISMDRSATNEKLFF
- | TRBJ2-3 | TRBV6-4 | - | TGTGCCAGCAGTGTAAGTTTGCGCACTTCAGATACGCAGTATTTT | CASSVSLRTSDTQYF
many | TRBJ2-3 | TRBV5-1 | TRBD2 | TGCGCCAGCAGCTTGGGACTAGCGGGTGTTTCAGATACGCAGTATTTT | CASSLGLAGVSDTQYF
- | TRBJ2-1 | TRBV20-1 | - | TGCAGTGCTAGAGAGGGGTCGCAGGGCTCCTACAATGAGCAGTTCTTC | CSAREGSQGSYNEQFF
- | TRBJ2-1 | TRBV20-1 | - | TGCAGTGCTCCCATTCCGAACAATGAGCAGTTCTTC | CSAPIPNNEQFF
- | TRBJ1-6 | TRBV5-1 | - | TGCGCCAGCAGCTTGATAGCAGGCCAAGGACTCCACTTT | CASSLIAGQGLHF
many | TRBJ2-4 | TRBV15 | - | TGTGCCACCGGCAGAGCCAAAAACATTCAGTACTTC | CATGRAKNIQYF
many | TRBJ2-3 | TRBV20-1 | - | TGCAGTGCCCCTCCCGACAGCACAGATACGCAGTATTTT | CSAPPDSTDTQYF
- | TRBJ2-1 | TRBV6-2/TRBV6-3 | TRBD1 | TGTGCCAGCAGACTCAGGGGGCAGGACTACAATGAGCAGTTCTTC | CASRLRGQDYNEQFF
few | TRBJ2-1 | TRBV18 | TRBD2 | TGTGCCAGCTCACCCCTAGGGGACCGCGGGGGAACTGAGCAGTTCTTC | CASSPLGDRGGTEQFF
- | TRBJ2-7 | TRBV6-5 | - | TGTGCCAGCAGTTCCGCTGCACTACCAGCCTACGAGCAGTACTTC | CASSSAALPAYEQYF
many | TRBJ1-2 | TRBV28 | - | TGTGCCAGCAACCCGAGTGGTGGGGCAAACTATGGCTACACCTTC | CASNPSGGANYGYTF
many | TRBJ1-1 | TRBV3-1 | TRBD1 | TGTGCCAGCAGCCTCGGGACAGGGCTGACTGAAGCTTTCTTT | CASSLGTGLTEAFF
- | TRBJ2-7 | TRBV29-1 | TRBD2 | TGCAGCGTTGTTGGACTAGCGGGAGGGAATCCCTACGAGCAGTACTTC | CSVVGLAGGNPYEQYF
few | TRBJ2-5 | TRBV5-1 | - | TGCGCCAGCAGCTTGGCCAGGCTAGAGCAGGGGGAGACCCAGTACTTC | CASSLARLEQGETQYF
few | TRBJ2-7 | TRBV11-2 | - | TGTGCCAGCAGCAAAGACCCGGGCAGGGGGGCGACCTACGAGCAGTACTTC | CASSKDPGRGATYEQYF
many | TRBJ2-7 | TRBV20-1 | TRBD2 | TGCAGTGCTAGAGATCTCACTGCTAGCGGGGGCACCTACGAGCAGTACTTC | CSARDLTASGGTYEQYF
many | TRBJ2-5 | TRBV5-1 | - | TGCGCCAGCAGCTTCGGCGGAGTGGCAGAGACCCAGTACTTC | CASSFGGVAETQYF
- | TRBJ2-2 | TRBV5-1 | - | TGCGCCAGCAGCTTCGGGACGCCGGACACCGGGGAGCTGTTTTTT | CASSFGTPDTGELFF
once | TRBJ2-1 | TRBV4-2 | - | TGTGCCAGCACCACCCTAGCTACTCAAATCCTCTCCTACAATGAGCAGTTCTTC | CASTTLATQILSYNEQFF
- | TRBJ2-2 | TRBV3-1 | - | TGTGCCAGCAGCCAAGGAATTCTGGGTTACACCGGGGAGCTGTTTTTT | CASSQGILGYTGELFF
- | TRBJ1-2 | TRBV29-1 | - | TGCAGCGTTGTCGAGGCAGGGGGCTACACCTTC | CSVVEAGGYTF
many | TRBJ2-2 | TRBV28 | - | TGTGCCAGCAGATCCCGGGGTAACACCGGGGAGCTGTTTTTT | CASRSRGNTGELFF
- | TRBJ1-5 | TRBV20-1 | - | TGCAGTGCTTATAGGGATTTCAACCAGCCCCAGCATTTT | CSAYRDFNQPQHF
- | TRBJ1-1 | TRBV29-1 | - | TGCAGCGTTACCCCGGACAAAATCACTGAAGCTTTCTTT | CSVTPDKITEAFF
- | TRBJ2-4 | TRBV6-5 | TRBD1 | TGTGCCAGCAGTTCCCCGGGACAGGGGATAGCCAAAAACATTCAGTACTTC | CASSSPGQGIAKNIQYF
many | TRBJ1-1 | TRBV4-2 | - | TGTGCCAGCAGCCTCGGCCCCGAGCGCGCTGAAGCTTTCTTT | CASSLGPERAEAFF
- | TRBJ2-7 | TRBV29-1 | TRBD2 | TGCAGCGTCGCACCGGGACTAGCAAACTACGAGCAGTACTTC | CSVAPGLANYEQYF
many | TRBJ2-4 | TRBV5-1 | - | TGCGCCAGCAGCATTGACAGGGCCAAAAACATTCAGTACTTC | CASSIDRAKNIQYF
many | TRBJ1-1 | TRBV12-3/TRBV12-4 | - | TGTGCCAGCAGTAAAGAACAGGGATTTGGCACTGAAGCTTTCTTT | CASSKEQGFGTEAFF
many | TRBJ1-5 | TRBV20-1 | - | TGCAGTGCTAGGGGCTATTCTGGGTACAGCAATCAGCCCCAGCATTTT | CSARGYSGYSNQPQHF
- | TRBJ2-7 | TRBV7-2 | TRBD2 | TGTGCCAGCAGCTTATTCTCTCTGACTAGCGGGAGAAACGAGCAGTACTTC | CASSLFSLTSGRNEQYF
- | TRBJ2-7 | TRBV29-1 | - | TGCAGCGTCGCATTGGGTAATCCCTACGAGCAGTACTTC | CSVALGNPYEQYF
many | TRBJ2-1 | TRBV7-3 | - | TGTGCCAGCAGCTCCGGTAGGGACGAGCAGTTCTTC | CASSSGRDEQFF